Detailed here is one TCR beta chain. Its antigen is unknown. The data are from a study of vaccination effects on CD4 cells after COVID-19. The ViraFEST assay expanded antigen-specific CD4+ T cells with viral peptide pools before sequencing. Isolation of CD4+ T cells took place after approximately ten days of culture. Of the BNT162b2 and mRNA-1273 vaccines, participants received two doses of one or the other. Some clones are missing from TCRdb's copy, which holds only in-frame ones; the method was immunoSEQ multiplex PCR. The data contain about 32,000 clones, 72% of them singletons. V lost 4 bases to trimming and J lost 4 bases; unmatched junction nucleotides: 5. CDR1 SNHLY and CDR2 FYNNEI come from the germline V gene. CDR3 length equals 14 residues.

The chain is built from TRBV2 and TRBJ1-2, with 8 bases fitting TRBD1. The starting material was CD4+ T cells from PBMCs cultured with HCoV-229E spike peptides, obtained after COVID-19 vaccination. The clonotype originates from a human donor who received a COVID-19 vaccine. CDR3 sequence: CASSVSQGGYGYTF. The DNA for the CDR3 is TGTGCCAGCAGTGTTTCACAGGGGGGCTATGGCTACACCTTC.